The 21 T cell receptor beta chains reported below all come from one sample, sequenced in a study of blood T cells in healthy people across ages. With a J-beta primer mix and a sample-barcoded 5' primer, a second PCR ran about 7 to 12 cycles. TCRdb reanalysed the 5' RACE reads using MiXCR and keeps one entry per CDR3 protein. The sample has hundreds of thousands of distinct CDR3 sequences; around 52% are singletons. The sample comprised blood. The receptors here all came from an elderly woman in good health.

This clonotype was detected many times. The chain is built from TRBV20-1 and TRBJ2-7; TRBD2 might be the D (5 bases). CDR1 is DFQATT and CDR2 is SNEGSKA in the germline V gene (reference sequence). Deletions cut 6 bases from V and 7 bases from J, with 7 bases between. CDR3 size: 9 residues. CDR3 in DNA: TGCAGTGCGGAGCGGGAGCAGTACTTC. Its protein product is CSAEREQYF.

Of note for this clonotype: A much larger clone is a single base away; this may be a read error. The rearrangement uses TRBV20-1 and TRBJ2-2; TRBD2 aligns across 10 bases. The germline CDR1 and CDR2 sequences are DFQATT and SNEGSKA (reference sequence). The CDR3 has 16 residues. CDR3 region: CSARTSGASNTRELFF. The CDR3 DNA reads TGCAGTGCTAGAACTAGCGGGGCATCGAACACCAGGGAGCTGTTTTTT.

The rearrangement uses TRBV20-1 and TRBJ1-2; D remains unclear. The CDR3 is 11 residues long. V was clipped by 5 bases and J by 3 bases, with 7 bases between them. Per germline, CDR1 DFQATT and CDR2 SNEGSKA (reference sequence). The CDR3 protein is CSAEHYYGYTF. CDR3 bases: TGCAGTGCTGAGCATTACTATGGCTACACCTTC.

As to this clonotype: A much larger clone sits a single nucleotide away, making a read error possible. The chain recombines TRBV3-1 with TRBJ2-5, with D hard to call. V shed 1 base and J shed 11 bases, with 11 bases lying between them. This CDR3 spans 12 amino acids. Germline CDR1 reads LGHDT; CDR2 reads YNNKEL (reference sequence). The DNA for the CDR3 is TGTGCCAGCAGCCAAGTGGGTAATGAGCAGTACTTC. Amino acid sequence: CASSQVGNEQYF.

The CDR3 here is CASSFLPIGETQYF. CDR3 nucleotide sequence: TGTGCCAGCAGTTTTCTACCGATCGGCGAGACCCAGTACTTC. The genes are TRBV27 and TRBJ2-4; D unresolved. Matching the DNA end better, TRBJ2-5 makes the J call doubtful. Germline loops: CDR1 MNHEY, CDR2 SMNVEV (reference sequence). This CDR3 region has 14 residues.

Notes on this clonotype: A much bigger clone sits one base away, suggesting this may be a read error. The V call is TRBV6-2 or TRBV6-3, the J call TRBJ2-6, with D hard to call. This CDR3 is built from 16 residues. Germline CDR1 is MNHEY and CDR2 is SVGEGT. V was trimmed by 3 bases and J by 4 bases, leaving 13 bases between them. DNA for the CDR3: TGTGCCAGCAGTTATTTAAGGAGTAGAGGGGCCAACGTCCTGACTTTC. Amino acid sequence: CASSYLRSRGANVLTF.

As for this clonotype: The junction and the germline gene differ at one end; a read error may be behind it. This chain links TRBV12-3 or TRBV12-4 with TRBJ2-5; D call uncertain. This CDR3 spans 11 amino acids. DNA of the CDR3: TGTGCCAGCAGGCATAGAGAGACCCGGTACTTC. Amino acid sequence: CASRHRETRYF.

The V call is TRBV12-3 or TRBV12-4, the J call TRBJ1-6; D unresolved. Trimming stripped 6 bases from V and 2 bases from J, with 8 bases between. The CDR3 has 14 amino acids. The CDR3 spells CASSSTPYNSPLHF. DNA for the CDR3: TGTGCCAGCAGCTCCACCCCCTATAATTCACCCCTCCACTTT.

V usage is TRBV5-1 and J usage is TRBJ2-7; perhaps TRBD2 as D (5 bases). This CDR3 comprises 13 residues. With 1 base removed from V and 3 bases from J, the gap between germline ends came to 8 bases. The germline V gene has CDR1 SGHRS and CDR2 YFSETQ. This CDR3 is CASSLYGDYEQYF. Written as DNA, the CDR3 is TGCGCCAGCAGCTTGTACGGGGACTACGAGCAGTACTTC.

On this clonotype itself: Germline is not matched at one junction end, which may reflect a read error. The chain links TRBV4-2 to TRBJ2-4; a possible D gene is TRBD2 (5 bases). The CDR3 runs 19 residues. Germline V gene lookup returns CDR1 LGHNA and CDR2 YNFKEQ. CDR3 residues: CASIQEGLIIDSSKNIQYF. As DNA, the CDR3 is TGTGCCAGCATCCAAGAGGGCCTAATTATCGATTCATCCAAAAACATTCAGTACTTC.

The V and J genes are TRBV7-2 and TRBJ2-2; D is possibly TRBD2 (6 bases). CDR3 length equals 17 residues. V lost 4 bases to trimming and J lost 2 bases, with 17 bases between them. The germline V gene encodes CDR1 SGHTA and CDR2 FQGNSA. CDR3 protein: CASSSFRLARNTGELFF. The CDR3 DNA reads TGTGCCAGCAGCTCTTTCCGGCTAGCGAGAAACACCGGGGAGCTGTTTTTT.

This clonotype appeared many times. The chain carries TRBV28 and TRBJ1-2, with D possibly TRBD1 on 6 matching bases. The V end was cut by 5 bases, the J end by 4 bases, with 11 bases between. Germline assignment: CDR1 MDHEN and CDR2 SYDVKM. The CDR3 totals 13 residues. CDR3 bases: TGTGCCAGCAGTCTACAGGGATTCTATGGCTACACCTTC. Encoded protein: CASSLQGFYGYTF.

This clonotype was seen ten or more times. Here the CDR3 DNA reads TGTGCCAGCAGTGCAGCAGGGGCCCAAGAGACCCAGTACTTC. Translated: CASSAAGAQETQYF. This sequence joins TRBV12-3 or TRBV12-4 and TRBJ2-5; possible D gene TRBD1, 6 bases. This CDR3 has 14 amino acids. V was trimmed by 5 bases and J by 1 base, leaving 11 bases between them.

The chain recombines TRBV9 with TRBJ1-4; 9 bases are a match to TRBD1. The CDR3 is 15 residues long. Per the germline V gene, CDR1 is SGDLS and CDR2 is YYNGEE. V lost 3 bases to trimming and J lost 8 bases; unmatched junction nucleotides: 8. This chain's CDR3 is CASSGRTGEGEKLFF. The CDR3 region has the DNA TGTGCCAGCAGCGGCAGGACAGGGGAGGGGGAAAAACTGTTTTTT.

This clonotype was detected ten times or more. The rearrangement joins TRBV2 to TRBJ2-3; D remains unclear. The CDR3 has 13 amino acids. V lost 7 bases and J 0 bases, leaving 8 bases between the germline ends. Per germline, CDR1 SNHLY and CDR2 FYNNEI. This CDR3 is CASKSLSTDTQYF. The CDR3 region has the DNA TGTGCCAGCAAGAGCTTGAGCACAGATACGCAGTATTTT.

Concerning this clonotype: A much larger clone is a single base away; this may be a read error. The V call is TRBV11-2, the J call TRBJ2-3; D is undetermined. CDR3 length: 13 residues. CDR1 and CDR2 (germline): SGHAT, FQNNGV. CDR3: CASSPDPTDTRYF. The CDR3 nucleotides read TGTGCCAGCAGCCCTGATCCCACAGATACGCGGTATTTT.

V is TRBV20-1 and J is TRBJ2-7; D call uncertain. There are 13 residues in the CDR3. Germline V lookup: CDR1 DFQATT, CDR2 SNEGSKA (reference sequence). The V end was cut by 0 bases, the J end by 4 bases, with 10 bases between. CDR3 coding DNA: TGCAGTGCTAGAGATCGGGCCCCATACGAGCAGTACTTC. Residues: CSARDRAPYEQYF.

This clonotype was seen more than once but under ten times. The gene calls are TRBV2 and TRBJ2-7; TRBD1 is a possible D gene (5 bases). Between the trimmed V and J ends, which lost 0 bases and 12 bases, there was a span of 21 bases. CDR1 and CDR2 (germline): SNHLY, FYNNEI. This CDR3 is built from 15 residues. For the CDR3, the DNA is TGTGCCAGCAGTGAAGCGCTTCAATTAGGACGGACAAGGTACTTC. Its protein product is CASSEALQLGRTRYF.

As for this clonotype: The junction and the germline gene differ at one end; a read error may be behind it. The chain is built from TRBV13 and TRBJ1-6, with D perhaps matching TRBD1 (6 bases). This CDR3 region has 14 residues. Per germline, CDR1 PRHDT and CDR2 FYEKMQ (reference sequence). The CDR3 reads CASSRGQGRSPPHF. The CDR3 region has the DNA TGTGCCAGCAGCCGGGGGCAGGGCCGCTCACCCCCCCACTTT.

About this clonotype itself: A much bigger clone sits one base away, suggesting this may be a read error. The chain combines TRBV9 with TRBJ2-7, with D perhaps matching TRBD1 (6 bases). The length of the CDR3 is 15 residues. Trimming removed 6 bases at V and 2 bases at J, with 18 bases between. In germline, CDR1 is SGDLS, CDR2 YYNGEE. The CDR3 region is CASIPDSRPAYEQYF. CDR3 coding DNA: TGTGCCAGCATCCCGGACAGCCGGCCGGCCTACGAGCAGTACTTC.

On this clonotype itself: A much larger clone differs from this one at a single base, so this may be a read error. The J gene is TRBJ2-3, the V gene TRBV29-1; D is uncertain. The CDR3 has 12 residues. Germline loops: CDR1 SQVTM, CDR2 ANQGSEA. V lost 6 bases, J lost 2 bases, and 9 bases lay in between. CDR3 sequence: CSVATVTDTQYF. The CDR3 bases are TGCAGCGTAGCGACTGTCACAGATACGCAGTATTTT.